This record looks at one T cell receptor (beta chain) sequence and its context. It lacks a known antigen. Per-base quality was not reported, and no clone a single base away is much larger than it. The data belong to a study of T cell responses to AZD1222 COVID-19 vaccine (dated by TCRdb to the early 2020s). With respect to the entire study: A total of about 230 trial participants underwent TCR sequencing, of whom 200 to 220 received two doses of AZD1222 and some 26 received two doses of the MenACWY control vaccine. Enrollment into the trials was organized by age into subgroups of 18-55, 56-69 and 70-plus years, and those subgroups contained about 160, 30 and 59 TCR-sequenced participants, respectively.

V is pared back by 0 bases and J by 4 bases, with 13 bases lying between the germline termini. From its cysteine to its phenylalanine, the CDR3 spans 15 amino acids. The sequence is cut down to CDR3 DNA, 45 bases in frame from base 1. CDR1 and CDR2 are read off the germline V gene (reference sequence) as SGHNT and YYREEE. This sample's time point label indicates: about 28 days (+/-7) after the second vaccine dose. AZD1222 recipients with second doses at about 4 weeks or about 12 weeks were pooled, because spike-specific TCR depth and breadth did not differ between schedules. Samples from vaccinated people were obtained from the UK trials COV001 and COV002, which included a single-blind randomized controlled phase 2/3 trial of AZD1222 (ChAdOx1 nCoV-19) in healthy adults. For TCRbeta chain sequencing, PBMC samples from trial participants were taken at day 0 and at day 28 after the second dose. The CDR3 regions of human TCRbeta chains were subjected to immunosequencing. Processing in the source paper ran as follows. Repertoire TCRs were checked for matches against a reference library of SARS-CoV-2-specific TCRs that had been generated using the MIRA antigen-specificity platform. Breadth was defined as the fraction of unique TCRs that were SARS-CoV-2-associated. Depth was defined as the fraction of total T cells that were SARS-CoV-2-associated. Using the MIRA data, each spike-specific TCR was mapped to the spike region that the TCR reacts to and placed in a CD4 or CD8 class. Log10-transformed breadth and depth values were compared by one-way ANOVA with Sidak's multiple comparisons tests. The clones in this table, taken by TCRdb from immuneACCESS, are in-frame only. Not every clone is retained; where verified, under half of the shortfall comes from an unresolved V gene, and the cause of the rest is unknown. V, J and clone size reflect that table, while D and trimming were determined from the DNA. For this sample there are around 140,000 clones; over 90% appear just once. Of the sample, around 3.3% falls within the top ten clones.

Points the paper makes about the study in general: Conclusions about previously exposed vaccinees were limited because only six AZD1222 recipients were SARS-CoV-2 seropositive at baseline. Participants were mostly white British and included more females than males, and it was suggested by the authors that clonal diversity may have been underestimated. Because no samples from the day 14 peak response were available, repertoires could be characterized only after the peak T cell response. A significant rise in spike-specific TCR breadth and depth was observed after two AZD1222 doses relative to day 0 and relative to MenACWY recipients. Reportedly, almost half of the unique spike-specific TCRs recognized epitopes lying outside the regions that are mutated in the B.1.351 and B.1.1.7 variants. In the small 56-69-year group, the increase in depth fell short of significance, most likely because of low power. Vaccine-associated CD4 TCRs spanned the whole spike protein, with dominant responses in regions 160-218 and 743-854.

The chain employs TRBV5-4 and TRBJ1-2, with TRBD1 as a weak D call on 5 bases. This sample comprised peripheral blood, obtained 28 days after the second AZD1222 dose. The TCR originated in an adult who received the AZD1222 COVID-19 vaccine. The nucleotide sequence is given as TGTGCCAGCAGCTTGGCCAATGCAGGGTCCTATGGCTACACCTTC. This codes for CASSLANAGSYGYTF.